The source of this TCR beta chain is a study of blood T cell repertoires in COVID-19 (TCRdb year 2020). With regard to the full study: Samples from collaborators originated in the United States, Italy and Spain and spanned both the acute and convalescent phases of COVID-19. Nearly every sample came with metadata listing a de-identified subject ID, COVID-19 status, age in years and sex. Where available, HLA class I and class II types were taken from metadata supplied by the sample provider and were not determined by assay-based typing. The repertoires were released in a freely available public database intended as a resource for research on the immune response to SARS-CoV-2. The material from the prospective study consisted of cDNA or gDNA derived from T cells, B-cell-depleted T cells, or PBMCs. The samples were drawn from two sources: the first 160 participants of the ongoing ImmuneRACE study, and some 1,300 subjects contributed by 6 global collaborators. The dataset comprised deeply sampled blood TCRbeta repertoires from subjects exposed to, actively infected with, or recovered from COVID-19. The study at large found these results: The quantity of clinical and demographic metadata differed by source and by participant and was supplied without curation.

Points on this clone: Its antigen is still unknown. Base qualities are not recorded, but no much larger clone differs from it by a single base.

The CDR3 spans 14 residues, from the cysteine through the phenylalanine. Here the CDR3 DNA is all that survives: 42 bases in frame from base 1. CDR1 MGHRA and CDR2 YSYEKL were looked up in the germline V gene. The germline ends are 10 bases apart after V is trimmed by 4 bases and J by 0 bases. TCRbeta CDR3 regions were amplified from genomic DNA using the immunoSEQ Assay, a bias-controlled multiplex PCR. Turning to the authors' computational methods: The number of nucleated cells in each sample was estimated by amplification of reference gene primers within the assay. To quantify the absolute abundance of each unique TCRbeta CDR3 rearrangement, sequence reads were collapsed and filtered. Productive Simpson clonality was computed per sample as the square root of Simpson's diversity index over productive rearrangements. TCRdb obtained this table from immuneACCESS and retained in-frame rearrangements with V and J assigned. These tables miss some clones; where compared with another copy, unresolved V genes account for less than half of the shortfall, and the remainder is unexplained. That table gives V, J and clone size, and the DNA gave D and trimming. The sample table lists roughly 100,000 clones, approximately 91% of them with a count of one. The ten top clones hold 3% to 3.5% of the sample.

Whole blood was collected in K2EDTA tubes by collaborating institutions according to the institutions' own protocols. For TCRbeta analysis, collaborators shipped samples as frozen whole blood, isolated PBMCs, or DNA extracted from either of those sample types. This receptor was taken from a woman in her 70s with acute or convalescent COVID-19. The material sequenced was peripheral blood. The rearranged segments are TRBV4-1 and TRBJ2-7; TRBD2 is possibly the D segment (6 matching bases). The nucleotide sequence reads as follows: TGCGCCAGCAGCCGCGGGGAGAGCTCCTACGAGCAGTACTTC. It encodes CASSRGESSYEQYF.